This T cell receptor beta chain was sequenced during a study of blood T cell repertoires in COVID-19. Study as a whole: Nucleic acid was either cDNA or gDNA, and it came from T cells, B-cell-depleted T cells, or PBMCs.

Sequencing was performed with immunoSEQ multiplex PCR; in TCRdb, only in-frame clones are kept and a portion is missing. The sample lists approximately 210,000 clones; about 89% were seen once. The CDR3 extends over 15 amino acids. Germline V CDR1 and CDR2: SGHAT, FQNNGV. The V end lost 0 bases, the J end lost 0 bases, and 6 bases lay between the germline ends. This TCR was sampled from a woman aged 40-49 years with acute or convalescent COVID-19. Sequencing input: peripheral blood. The V call is TRBV11-2, the J call TRBJ1-3, with no clear D. CDR3 nucleotides: TGTGCCAGCAGCTTAGAACACGTCTCTGGAAACACCATATATTTT. It codes for CASSLEHVSGNTIYF.